The source of this T cell receptor beta chain is a study of T cells in Graves' hyperthyroidism and ophthalmopathy. At the level of the study: Peripheral blood draws took place at initial diagnosis, ahead of any treatment.

There were TCR beta CDR3 regions amplified from RNA transcripts. Carried out on the TCR CDR3, a first-round RT-PCR used the HTBI primer set. Via MiXCR, TCRdb re-called the multiplex PCR reads, giving one row per CDR3 protein. The sample shows a few hundred thousand distinct CDR3 sequences, 13% to 15% of them seen only once. Trimming removed 4 bases from V and 3 bases from J, with 16 bases in between. Germline lookup yields CDR1 MNHNS and CDR2 SASEGT. The CDR3 totals 16 residues. This clonotype showed up many times. Stable Graves' hyperthyroidism meant no ophthalmopathy progression within 18 months. Sequences were obtained from blood. The chain couples TRBV6-1 to TRBJ2-4; TRBD1 or TRBD2 may be the D gene (8 bases each). The receptor's source is a woman under 30 with Graves' hyperthyroidism. The CDR3 bases are TGTGCCAGCAGTGGCTATAGCGGGACAGGCAAAAACATTCAGTACTTC. Translation gives CASSGYSGTGKNIQYF.